The clone carrying this T cell receptor beta chain was seen repeatedly, ten times or more. This sample was taken from a study of blood T cells in healthy people across ages. The CDR3 extends over 12 amino acids. Trimming pared 1 base from V and 5 bases from J, leaving 5 bases between. In germline, CDR1 is SGHVS, CDR2 FQNEAQ. With a J-beta primer mix and a sample-barcoded 5' primer, a second PCR ran about 7 to 12 cycles. TCRdb fed the 5' RACE reads into MiXCR, producing one record per CDR3 protein. The data show about 1,400,000 distinct CDR3 sequences, approximately 60% seen once. The sequenced material came from blood. The chain combines TRBV7-8 with TRBJ2-5; no definite D call. The clonotype was recovered from a man between 18 and 29 years old in good health. DNA of the CDR3: TGTGCCAGCAGCTTAGGTTCCGAGACCCAGTACTTC. Its translation is CASSLGSETQYF.